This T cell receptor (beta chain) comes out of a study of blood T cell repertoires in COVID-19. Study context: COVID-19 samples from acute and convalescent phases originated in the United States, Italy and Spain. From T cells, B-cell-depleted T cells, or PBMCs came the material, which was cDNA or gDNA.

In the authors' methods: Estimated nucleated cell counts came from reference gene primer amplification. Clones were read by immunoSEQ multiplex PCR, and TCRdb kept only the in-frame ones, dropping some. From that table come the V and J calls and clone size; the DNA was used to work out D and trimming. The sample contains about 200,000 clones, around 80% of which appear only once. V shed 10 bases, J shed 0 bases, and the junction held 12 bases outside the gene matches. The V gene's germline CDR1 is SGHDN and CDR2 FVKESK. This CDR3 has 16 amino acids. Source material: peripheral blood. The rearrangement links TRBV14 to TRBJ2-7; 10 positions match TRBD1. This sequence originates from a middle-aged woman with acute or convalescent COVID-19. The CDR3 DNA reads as TGTGCCAACCCGACAGGGGGCTGTCTCGTCTCCTACGAGCAGTACTTC. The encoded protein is CANPTGGCLVSYEQYF.